The text below deals with one T cell receptor beta chain. The antigen remains unidentified. The data stem from a study of vaccination and CD4 T cells after COVID-19. Study findings and constraints: The researchers studied relatively few convalescent patients and omitted early post-infection timepoints.

With the Oncomine TCR Beta short-read assay, DNA from cultured CD4+ T cells was sequenced. It was cultured CD4+ T cells from which genomic DNA was extracted. TCRdb re-derived calls from the PCR reads in MiXCR, one entry per CDR3 protein. This repertoire shows about 17,000 distinct CDR3 sequences, roughly 40% found once; its top ten account for 8.4%. Between the trimmed V and J ends, which lost 3 bases and 5 bases, there was a span of 15 bases. The germline CDR1 and CDR2 sequences are MDHEN and SYDVKM. The CDR3 is made up of 15 amino acids. Specified treatment: roughly 10-day PBMC culture with coronavirus spike peptide pools or control peptides (ViraFEST assay).

Specimen: CD4+ T cells from blood, cultured in vitro. The TCR comes from a human donor who had recovered from COVID-19. The chain combines TRBV28 with TRBJ2-3; maybe TRBD1 (6 bases). In nucleotides, the CDR3 is TGTGCCAGCAGTTTGGGGGCCAGGACGGAAGATACGCAGTATTTT. Amino acids: CASSLGARTEDTQYF.